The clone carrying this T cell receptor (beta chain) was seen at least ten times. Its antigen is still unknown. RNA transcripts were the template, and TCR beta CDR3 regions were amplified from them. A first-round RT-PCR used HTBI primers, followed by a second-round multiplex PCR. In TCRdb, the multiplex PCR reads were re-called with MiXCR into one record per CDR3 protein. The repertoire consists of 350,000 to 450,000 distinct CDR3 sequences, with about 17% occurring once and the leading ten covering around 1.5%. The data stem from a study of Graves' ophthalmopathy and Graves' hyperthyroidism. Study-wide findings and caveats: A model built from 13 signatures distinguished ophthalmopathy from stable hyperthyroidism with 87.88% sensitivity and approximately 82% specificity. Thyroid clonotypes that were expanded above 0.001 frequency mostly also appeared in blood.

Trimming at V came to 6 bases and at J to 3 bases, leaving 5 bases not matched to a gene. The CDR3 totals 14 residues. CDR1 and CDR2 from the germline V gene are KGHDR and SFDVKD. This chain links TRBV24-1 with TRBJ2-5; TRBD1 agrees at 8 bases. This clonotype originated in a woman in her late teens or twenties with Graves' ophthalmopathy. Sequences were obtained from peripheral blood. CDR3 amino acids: CATSQGAGEETQYF. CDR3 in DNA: TGTGCCACCAGTCAGGGGGCCGGGGAAGAGACCCAGTACTTC.